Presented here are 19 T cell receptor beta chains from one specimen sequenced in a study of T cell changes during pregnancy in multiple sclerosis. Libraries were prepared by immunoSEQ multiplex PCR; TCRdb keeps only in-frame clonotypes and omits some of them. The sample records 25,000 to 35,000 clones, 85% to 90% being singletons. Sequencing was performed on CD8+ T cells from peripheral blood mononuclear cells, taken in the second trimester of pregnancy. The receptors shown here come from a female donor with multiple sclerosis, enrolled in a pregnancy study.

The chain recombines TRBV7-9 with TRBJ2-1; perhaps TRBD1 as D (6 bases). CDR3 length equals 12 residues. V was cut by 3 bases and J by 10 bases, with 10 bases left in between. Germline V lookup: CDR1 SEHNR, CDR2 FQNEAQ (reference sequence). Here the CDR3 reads CASSFMRGEQFF. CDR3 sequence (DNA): TGTGCCAGCAGCTTTATGAGGGGGGAGCAGTTCTTC.

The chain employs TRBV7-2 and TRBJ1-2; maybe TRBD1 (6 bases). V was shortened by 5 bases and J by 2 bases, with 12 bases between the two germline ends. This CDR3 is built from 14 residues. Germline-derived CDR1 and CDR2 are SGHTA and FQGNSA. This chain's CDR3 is CASSLGGGNYGYTF. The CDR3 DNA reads TGTGCCAGCAGCCTAGGGGGGGGGAACTATGGCTACACCTTC.

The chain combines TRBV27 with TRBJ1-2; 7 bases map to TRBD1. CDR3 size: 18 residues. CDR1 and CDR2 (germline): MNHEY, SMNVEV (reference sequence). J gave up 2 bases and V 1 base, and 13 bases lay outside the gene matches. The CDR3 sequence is CASSLWPLQGRGNYGYTF. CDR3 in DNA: TGTGCCAGCAGTTTATGGCCCTTACAGGGGCGAGGAAACTATGGCTACACCTTC.

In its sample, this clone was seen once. In DNA form, the CDR3 reads TGCGCCAGCAGCCACAGGGCTACAGGTCGAGGACAGCCCCAGCATTTT. Translating it yields CASSHRATGRGQPQHF. The V call is TRBV4-1, the J call TRBJ1-5; maybe TRBD1 (5 bases). The CDR3 consists of 16 residues. The V end lost 3 bases, the J end lost 7 bases, and 19 bases lay between the germline ends. Germline CDR1 MGHRA, CDR2 YSYEKL.

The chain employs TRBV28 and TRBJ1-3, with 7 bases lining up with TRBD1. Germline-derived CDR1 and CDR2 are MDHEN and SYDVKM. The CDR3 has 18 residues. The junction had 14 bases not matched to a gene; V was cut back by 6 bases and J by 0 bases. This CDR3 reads CASRHRTGDSLSGNTIYF. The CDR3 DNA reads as TGTGCCAGCAGACACCGTACCGGGGACAGCCTCTCTGGAAACACCATATATTTT.

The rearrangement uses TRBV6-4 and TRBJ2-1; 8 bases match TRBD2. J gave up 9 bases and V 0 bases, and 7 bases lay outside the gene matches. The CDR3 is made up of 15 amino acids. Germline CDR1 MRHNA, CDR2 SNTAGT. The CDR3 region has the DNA TGTGCCAGCAGTGACTCCGCCGGGGGGGCCGCTGAGCAGTTCTTC. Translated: CASSDSAGGAAEQFF.

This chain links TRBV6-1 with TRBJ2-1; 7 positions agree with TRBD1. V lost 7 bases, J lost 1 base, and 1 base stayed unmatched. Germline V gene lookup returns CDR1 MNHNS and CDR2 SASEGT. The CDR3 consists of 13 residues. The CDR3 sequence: CASKDRSYNEQFF. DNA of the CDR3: TGTGCCAGCAAGGACAGGTCCTACAATGAGCAGTTCTTC.

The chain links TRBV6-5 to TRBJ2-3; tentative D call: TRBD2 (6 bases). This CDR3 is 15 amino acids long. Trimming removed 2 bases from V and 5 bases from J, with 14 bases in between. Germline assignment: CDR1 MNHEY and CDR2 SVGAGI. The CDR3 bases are TGTGCCAGCAGTTACGTGGGGGGTCGTGAAGATACGCAGTATTTT. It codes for CASSYVGGREDTQYF.

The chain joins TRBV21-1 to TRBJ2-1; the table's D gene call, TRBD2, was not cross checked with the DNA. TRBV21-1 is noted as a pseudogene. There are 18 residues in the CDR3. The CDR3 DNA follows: TGTGCCAGCAGCAAAATACGGGGAAGTGACCTCCCCTACAATGAGCAGTTCTTC. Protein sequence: CASSKIRGSDLPYNEQFF.

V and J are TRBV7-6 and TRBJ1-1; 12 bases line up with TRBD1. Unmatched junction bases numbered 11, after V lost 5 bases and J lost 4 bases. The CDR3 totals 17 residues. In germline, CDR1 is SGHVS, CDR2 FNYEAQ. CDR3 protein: CASSRGPGTGGPTEAFF. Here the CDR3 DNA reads TGTGCCAGCAGCCGGGGGCCCGGGACAGGGGGCCCCACTGAAGCTTTCTTT.

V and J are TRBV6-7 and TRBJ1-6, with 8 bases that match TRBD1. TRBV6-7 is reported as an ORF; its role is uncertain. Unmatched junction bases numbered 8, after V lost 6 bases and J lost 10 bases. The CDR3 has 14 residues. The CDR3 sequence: CASSPGQGKSPLHF. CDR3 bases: TGTGCCAGCAGCCCCGGACAGGGAAAATCACCCCTCCACTTT.

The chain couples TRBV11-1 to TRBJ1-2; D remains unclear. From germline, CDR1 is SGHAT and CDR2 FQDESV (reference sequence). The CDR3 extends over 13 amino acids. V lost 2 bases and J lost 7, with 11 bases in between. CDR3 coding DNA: TGTGCCAGCAGCTTACGTGAGGGCCCTGGCTACACCTTC. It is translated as CASSLREGPGYTF.

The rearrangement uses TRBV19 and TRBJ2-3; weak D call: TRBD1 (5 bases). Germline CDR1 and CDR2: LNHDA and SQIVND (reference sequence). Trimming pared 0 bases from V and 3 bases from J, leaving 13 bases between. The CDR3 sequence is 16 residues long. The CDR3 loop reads CASSIDPGHFTDTQYF. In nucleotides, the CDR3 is TGTGCCAGTAGTATAGATCCCGGACACTTTACAGATACGCAGTATTTT.

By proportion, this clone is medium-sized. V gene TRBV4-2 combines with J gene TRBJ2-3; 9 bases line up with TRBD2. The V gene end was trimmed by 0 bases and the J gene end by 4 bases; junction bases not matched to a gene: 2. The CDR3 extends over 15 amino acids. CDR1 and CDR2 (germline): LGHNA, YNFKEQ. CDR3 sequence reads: CASSQERGGSDTQYF. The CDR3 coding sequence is TGTGCCAGCAGCCAAGAGCGGGGGGGCTCAGATACGCAGTATTTT.

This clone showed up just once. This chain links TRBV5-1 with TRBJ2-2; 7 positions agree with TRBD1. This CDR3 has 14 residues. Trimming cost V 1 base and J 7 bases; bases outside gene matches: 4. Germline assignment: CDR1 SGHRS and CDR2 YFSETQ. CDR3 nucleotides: TGCGCCAGCAGCTTGACAGGGGCTAGCGGGGAGCTGTTTTTT. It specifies CASSLTGASGELFF.

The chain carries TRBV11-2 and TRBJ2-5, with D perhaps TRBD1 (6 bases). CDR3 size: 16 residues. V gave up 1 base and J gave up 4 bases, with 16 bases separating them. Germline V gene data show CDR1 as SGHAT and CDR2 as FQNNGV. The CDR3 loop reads CASSLVGGGGLETQYF. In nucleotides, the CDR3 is TGTGCCAGCAGCTTAGTTGGGGGCGGTGGGTTAGAGACCCAGTACTTC.

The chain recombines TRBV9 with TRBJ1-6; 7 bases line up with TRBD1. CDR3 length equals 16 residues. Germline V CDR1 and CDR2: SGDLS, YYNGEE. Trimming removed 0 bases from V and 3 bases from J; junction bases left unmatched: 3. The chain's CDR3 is CASSVGQGGYNSPLHF. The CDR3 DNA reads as TGTGCCAGCAGCGTAGGACAGGGAGGCTATAATTCACCCCTCCACTTT.

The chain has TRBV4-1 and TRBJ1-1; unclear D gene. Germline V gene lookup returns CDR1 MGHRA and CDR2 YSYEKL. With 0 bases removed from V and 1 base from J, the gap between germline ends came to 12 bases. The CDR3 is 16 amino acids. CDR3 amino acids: CASSQDPNWANTEAFF. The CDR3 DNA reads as TGCGCCAGCAGCCAAGATCCAAACTGGGCGAACACTGAAGCTTTCTTT.

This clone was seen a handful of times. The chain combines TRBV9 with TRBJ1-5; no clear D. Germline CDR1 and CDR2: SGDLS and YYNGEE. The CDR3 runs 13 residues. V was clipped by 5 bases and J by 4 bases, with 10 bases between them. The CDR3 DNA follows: TGTGCCAGCAGTCACGACGGGAATCAGCCCCAGCATTTT. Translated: CASSHDGNQPQHF.